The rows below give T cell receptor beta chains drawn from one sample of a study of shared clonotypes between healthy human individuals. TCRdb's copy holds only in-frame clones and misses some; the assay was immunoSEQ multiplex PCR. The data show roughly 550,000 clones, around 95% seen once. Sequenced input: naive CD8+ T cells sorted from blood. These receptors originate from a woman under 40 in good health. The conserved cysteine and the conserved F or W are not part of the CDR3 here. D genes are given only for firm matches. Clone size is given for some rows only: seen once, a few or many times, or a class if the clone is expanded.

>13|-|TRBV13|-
ASSTESSDDYGYT
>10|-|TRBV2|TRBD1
ASRLQGYEQY
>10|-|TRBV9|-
ASSVKGGELF
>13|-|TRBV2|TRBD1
ASRDGQGVSYEQY
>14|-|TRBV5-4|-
ASSLGGTSSTDTQY
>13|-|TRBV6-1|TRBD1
ASSEDRVGAYEQY
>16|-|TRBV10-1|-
ASSESILEGASGNEQF
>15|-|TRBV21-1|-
ASIGTGDRGAKNIQY
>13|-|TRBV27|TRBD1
ASSWYRGPRYEQF
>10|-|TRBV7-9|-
ASRGGPYEQY
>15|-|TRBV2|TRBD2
ASSDDPQRGSSYEQY
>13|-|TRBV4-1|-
ASSQSPAAYNEQF
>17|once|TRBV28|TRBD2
ASSLVLAGATAPKYEQY
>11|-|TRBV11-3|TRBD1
ASSRDRGYEQY
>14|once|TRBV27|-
ASRQAWKVPFDEQY
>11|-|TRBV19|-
ASRRDGYNEQF
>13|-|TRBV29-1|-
SVEDVGEGGETQY
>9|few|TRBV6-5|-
ASKVGYGYT
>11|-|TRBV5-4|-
ASSLGLQETQY
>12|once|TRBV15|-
ATSRDGETYEQY